This T cell receptor beta chain is from a study of shared clonotypes between healthy human individuals. Overall study results and limits: Genetic and exposure-history diversity was limited by the few donors.

About this clone itself: As yet, its antigen is unknown.

The V gene lost 2 bases and the J gene lost 3 bases, with 8 bases spanning the gap. The CDR3 totals 13 residues. Germline CDR1 is MDHEN and CDR2 is SYDVKM. Deep-level assay runs were performed. The authors distributed each subset's genomic DNA evenly over several immunoSEQ plates. What was sequenced on ten immunoSEQ deep assay plates was unsorted PBMC DNA. The method was immunoSEQ multiplex PCR; TCRdb's version includes in-frame clones alone and lacks a portion of them. The data hold about 470,000 clones, with about four fifths observed a single time. The V gene is TRBV28, the J gene TRBJ2-7; D gene uncertain. The sequence was collected from a middle-aged woman in good health. Some clones in this sample may be carry-over from other donors' samples. Sequencing was performed on PBMCs. The CDR3 region has the DNA TGTGCCAGCAGTTTAACCGGGTACTACGAGCAGTACTTC. Its protein product is CASSLTGYYEQYF.